This entry lists 9 T cell receptor beta chains sequenced from one sample in a study of blood T cells in healthy people across ages. Alongside a J-beta primer mix, a sample-barcoded 5' primer served in a second PCR lasting about 7 to 12 cycles. Via MiXCR, TCRdb re-called the 5' RACE reads, giving one row per CDR3 protein. In the table there are roughly 1,500,000 distinct CDR3 sequences, approximately 38% of which are singletons. Sequenced material: blood. Every receptor here comes from a woman aged 18 to 35 in good health.

This clonotype has just one count. Here the CDR3 DNA reads TGTGCCAGCAACGTGGGGGCGTACTACGAGCAGTTCTTC. Translating gives CASNVGAYYEQFF. The chain is built from TRBV6-1 and TRBJ2-1, with D tentatively TRBD1 (6 bases). The CDR3 runs to 13 residues. Trimming shortened V by 7 bases and J by 10 bases, and 17 bases separated the two germline ends. CDR1 MNHNS and CDR2 SASEGT come from the germline V gene.

This clonotype has more than one count but fewer than ten. This rearrangement joins TRBV25-1 to TRBJ1-2; 8 nucleotides agree with TRBD1. V lost 5 bases, J lost 6 bases, and 8 bases stayed unmatched. CDR3 length: 14 residues. Germline CDR1 is MGHDK and CDR2 is SYGVNS. The CDR3 region has the DNA TGTGCCAGCAGTTCGACAGGGGTTTGGGATGGCTACACCTTC. It codes for CASSSTGVWDGYTF.

A few counts support this clonotype. The gene calls are TRBV15 and TRBJ1-1; D is unresolved. The CDR3 totals 15 residues. The ends were cut back, 4 bases at V and 0 bases at J, with 12 bases in the middle. Germline loops: CDR1 LNHNV, CDR2 YYDKDF (reference sequence). Here the CDR3 DNA reads TGTGCCACCAGCAAGTGGACCGCAATGAACACTGAAGCTTTCTTT. Translating it yields CATSKWTAMNTEAFF.

This chain links TRBV10-3 with TRBJ2-5; 9 nucleotides match TRBD2. This CDR3 has 17 amino acids. V trimming: 4 bases; J trimming: 5 bases; junction bases outside the gene matches: 14. Germline V gives CDR1 ENHRY, CDR2 SYGVKD. The CDR3 bases are TGTGCCATCAGTGTGGGGCCGGGGACTAGCTTCGGTGAGACCCAGTACTTC. Translation gives CAISVGPGTSFGETQYF.

This chain connects TRBV3-1 to TRBJ2-1, with TRBD2 matching 9 bases. Unmatched junction bases numbered 9, after V lost 0 bases and J lost 6 bases. Germline V gene data show CDR1 as LGHDT and CDR2 as YNNKEL (reference sequence). CDR3 length equals 17 residues. The DNA for the CDR3 is TGTGCCAGCAGCCAAGAAGGTGATAGCGGGAGAGTCAATGAGCAGTTCTTC. Protein sequence: CASSQEGDSGRVNEQFF.

J is TRBJ1-5 and V is TRBV6-6; 9 bases agree with TRBD1. The CDR3 consists of 15 residues. Germline V gives CDR1 MNHNY, CDR2 SVGAGI (reference sequence). Trimming cost V 2 bases and J 7 bases; bases outside gene matches: 6. The CDR3 sequence: CASSYPGQGKQPQHF. CDR3 coding DNA: TGTGCCAGCAGTTACCCCGGACAGGGGAAGCAGCCCCAGCATTTT.

The chain uses TRBV9 and TRBJ2-1, with unresolved D. The germline V and J ends were trimmed by 2 bases and 5 bases, with 11 bases remaining between them. This CDR3 contains 14 residues. Germline loops: CDR1 SGDLS, CDR2 YYNGEE. In DNA, the CDR3 is TGTGCCAGCAGCGTCTCACAGAAAAACAATGAGCAGTTCTTC. Translation gives CASSVSQKNNEQFF. Complete variable domain (other parts from reference TRBV9 and TRBJ2-1): DSGVTQTPKHLITATGQRVTLRCSPRSGDLSVYWYQQSLDQGLQFLIQYYNGEERAKGNILERFSAQQFPDLHSELNLSSLELGDSALYFCASSVSQKNNEQFFGPGTRLTVL.

There are a few counts of this clonotype. CDR3 in amino acids: CASSGKRGGGSSADTQYF. The CDR3 DNA sequence: TGTGCCAGCAGTGGAAAGCGGGGGGGCGGTAGTTCGGCAGATACGCAGTATTTT. The V and J genes are TRBV27 and TRBJ2-3, with TRBD2 identical over 10 bases. V trimming: 5 bases; J trimming: 4 bases; junction bases outside the gene matches: 15. The germline CDR1 and CDR2 sequences are MNHEY and SMNVEV (reference sequence). This CDR3 has 18 amino acids.

The V and J genes are TRBV27 and TRBJ2-7; a weak D match, TRBD1 (6 bases). The germline V gene encodes CDR1 MNHEY and CDR2 SMNVEV (reference sequence). This CDR3 region has 16 residues. Trimming cost V 5 bases and J 6 bases, with 23 bases left between them. In nucleotides, the CDR3 is TGTGCCAGCAGTCCAGGTCTGCCGGGACATGGGCGCGAGCAGTACTTC. This codes for CASSPGLPGHGREQYF.